The 4 T cell receptor beta chains in this list originate from one sample, sequenced in a study of read filtering for tumor transcriptome and immune sequencing. This library used around 400 ng RNA and molecular barcoded adaptors spanning alpha/delta and beta/gamma chains. TCRdb fed the reads into MiXCR, producing one record per CDR3 protein. The repertoire holds 60,000 to 75,000 distinct CDR3 sequences, with approximately 19% as singletons. Sample: a population of CD138-negative cells sorted from bone marrow. The receptors were gathered from a donor aged 40 or older with multiple myeloma.

This clonotype was recorded many times. The chain is built from TRBV28 and TRBJ1-1; D not certain. From germline, CDR1 is MDHEN and CDR2 SYDVKM. V lost 6 bases and J lost 13, with 9 bases in between. This CDR3 has 9 residues. The CDR3 nucleotides are TGTGCCAGCAGCCCCCGGGGTTTCTTT. It is translated as CASSPRGFF.

In this sample, this clonotype turned up many times. DNA of the CDR3: TGTGCCAGCAGTCCCTTTGCAGGACTTAGCTCCTACGAGCAGTACTTC. This sequence encodes CASSPFAGLSSYEQYF. The chain links TRBV6-2 or TRBV6-3 to TRBJ2-7; tentative D call: TRBD2 (5 bases). V was clipped by 5 bases and J by 0 bases, with 17 bases between them. Germline V CDR1 and CDR2: MNHEY, SVGEGT. There are 16 residues in the CDR3.

This clonotype appeared many times. Germline is not matched at one junction end, which may reflect a read error. The genes are TRBV7-9 and TRBJ2-1; D gene unclear. The V gene's germline CDR1 is SEHNR and CDR2 FQNEAQ (reference sequence). The CDR3 has 20 residues. The CDR3 coding sequence is TGTGCCAGCAGCTCGTCCTTGCGAATAACCGGGCTTAGCTCCTACAGTGAGCAGTTCTTC. It codes for CASSSSLRITGLSSYSEQFF.

In its sample, this clonotype was seen many times. This chain links TRBV10-3 with TRBJ1-6; the match to TRBD1 covers 7 bases. The CDR3 loop spans 15 amino acids. Germline CDR1 and CDR2: ENHRY and SYGVKD. The V and J ends lost 3 bases and 6 bases, in that order; junction bases with no gene match: 5. CDR3 loop: CAISDRTGSNSPLHF. The CDR3 DNA is TGTGCCATCAGTGACCGGACAGGCAGTAATTCACCCCTCCACTTT.